Many counts were recorded for the clone carrying this T cell receptor (beta chain). Indicated time point: newly diagnosed GD, antithyroid drugs for less than 3 months. From RNA extracted from PBMCs, the TCR library was made. Trimming cost V 2 bases and J 3 bases; bases outside gene matches: 4. CDR3 length: 15 residues. Germline CDR1 and CDR2: MNHEY and SVGEGT. This sample was taken from a study of regulatory T cells in long-lasting Graves disease. Construction of TCR beta libraries relied on iRepertoire HTBI primers and on Arm-PCR targeting CDR3 regions. TCRdb ran MiXCR on the multiplex PCR reads and lists one entry per CDR3 protein. Here the sample spans some 500,000 distinct CDR3 sequences, approximately 15% being singletons. In addition, the sample was reused for a study of T cells in Graves' hyperthyroidism and ophthalmopathy.

Sequencing was performed on peripheral blood mononuclear cells (PBMCs), taken at new diagnosis, from a patient treated with antithyroid drugs. The V and J genes are TRBV6-2 or TRBV6-3 and TRBJ2-7; 10 bases are a match to TRBD2. The sequence was collected from a young man with Graves disease. This CDR3 is CASSYTGTSDYEQYF. CDR3 DNA sequence: TGTGCCAGCAGTTACACCGGGACTAGCGACTACGAGCAGTACTTC.